The rows below give T cell receptor beta chains drawn from one sample of a study of technical replicates of blood from a few donors. Method: immunoSEQ multiplex PCR; TCRdb's copy keeps in-frame clones and lacks some. The profile shows over 75,000 clones, 95% to 98% of them singletons. Material for sequencing was T cells isolated from PBMCs. The receptors here all came from a human donor in good health. CDR3s include the opening cysteine and the closing phenylalanine or tryptophan. A D gene is named only where the DNA matches it firmly. Clone sizes are given selectively: once, few, many, or a class where the clone is expanded.

j_call: TRBJ2-7
clone_size: .
v_call: TRBV27
d_call: TRBD2
cdr3_aa: CASSSGLAGVGEQYF
cdr3_nt: TGTGCCAGCAGTTCGGGACTAGCGGGAGTGGGAGAGCAGTACTTC

j_call: TRBJ2-2
clone_size: once
v_call: TRBV5-1
d_call: .
cdr3_aa: CASSLVGGSGELFF
cdr3_nt: TGCGCCAGCAGCTTGGTGGGGGGTTCCGGGGAGCTGTTTTTT

j_call: TRBJ2-7
clone_size: once
v_call: TRBV19
d_call: .
cdr3_aa: CASSKDGREQYF
cdr3_nt: TGTGCCAGTAGTAAAGATGGTCGGGAGCAGTACTTC

j_call: TRBJ1-3
clone_size: .
v_call: TRBV5-6
d_call: TRBD1
cdr3_aa: CASSYRGQRSGNTIYF
cdr3_nt: TGTGCCAGCAGCTATCGGGGACAGCGCTCTGGAAACACCATATATTTT

j_call: TRBJ2-2
clone_size: .
v_call: TRBV27
d_call: .
cdr3_aa: CASSYGQIANTGELFF
cdr3_nt: TGTGCCAGCAGCTACGGACAGATTGCGAACACCGGGGAGCTGTTTTTT

j_call: TRBJ2-7
clone_size: .
v_call: TRBV11-2
d_call: .
cdr3_aa: CASSLGQVSYEQYF
cdr3_nt: TGTGCCAGCAGCTTAGGGCAGGTCTCCTACGAGCAGTACTTC

j_call: TRBJ2-7
clone_size: .
v_call: TRBV6-1
d_call: .
cdr3_aa: CASSAEWDLRSDEQYF
cdr3_nt: TGTGCCAGCAGTGCCGAATGGGACTTACGCTCTGACGAGCAGTACTTC

j_call: TRBJ1-4
clone_size: .
v_call: TRBV5-1
d_call: .
cdr3_aa: CASSPGWEYEKLFF
cdr3_nt: TGCGCCAGCAGCCCGGGGTGGGAGTATGAAAAACTGTTTTTT

j_call: TRBJ2-3
clone_size: .
v_call: TRBV10-3
d_call: TRBD1
cdr3_aa: CAISESTGTDTQYF
cdr3_nt: TGTGCCATCAGTGAGTCGACAGGGACAGATACGCAGTATTTT

j_call: TRBJ1-2
clone_size: .
v_call: TRBV19
d_call: .
cdr3_aa: CASSDRSKYGYTF
cdr3_nt: TGTGCCAGTAGTGACCGGAGTAAATATGGCTACACCTTC

j_call: TRBJ2-1
clone_size: .
v_call: TRBV27
d_call: .
cdr3_aa: CASSSGLYNEQFF
cdr3_nt: TGTGCCAGCAGTTCGGGACTCTACAATGAGCAGTTCTTC

j_call: TRBJ2-6
clone_size: once
v_call: TRBV6-5
d_call: TRBD1
cdr3_aa: CASTVPGTAHVLTF
cdr3_nt: TGTGCCAGCACCGTCCCCGGGACAGCCCACGTCCTGACTTTC

j_call: TRBJ2-6
clone_size: .
v_call: TRBV19
d_call: .
cdr3_aa: CASSFPMSSGANVLTF
cdr3_nt: TGTGCCAGTAGTTTTCCGATGAGCTCTGGGGCCAACGTCCTGACTTTC

j_call: TRBJ2-7
clone_size: .
v_call: TRBV6-4
d_call: TRBD1
cdr3_aa: CASSMGQGPSYEQYF
cdr3_nt: TGTGCCAGCAGTATGGGACAGGGCCCTTCCTACGAGCAGTACTTC

j_call: TRBJ2-5
clone_size: .
v_call: TRBV10-3
d_call: .
cdr3_aa: CAIGPGFQETQYF
cdr3_nt: TGTGCCATCGGCCCGGGATTCCAAGAGACCCAGTACTTC

j_call: TRBJ2-1
clone_size: .
v_call: TRBV6-4
d_call: TRBD2
cdr3_aa: CASRPYSGSLYNEQFF
cdr3_nt: TGTGCCAGCAGACCTTATAGCGGGAGTCTTTACAATGAGCAGTTCTTC

j_call: TRBJ1-1
clone_size: .
v_call: TRBV27
d_call: TRBD1
cdr3_aa: CASSRGQGIVNTEAFF
cdr3_nt: TGTGCCAGCAGTAGGGGACAGGGAATCGTGAACACTGAAGCTTTCTTT

j_call: TRBJ2-1
clone_size: .
v_call: TRBV7-9
d_call: TRBD1
cdr3_aa: CASSPTGGSSYNEQFF
cdr3_nt: TGTGCCAGCAGCCCAACAGGGGGCAGCTCCTACAATGAGCAGTTCTTC

j_call: TRBJ2-7
clone_size: .
v_call: TRBV30
d_call: TRBD1
cdr3_aa: CAWRTGASYEQYF
cdr3_nt: TGTGCCTGGAGGACAGGGGCTTCCTACGAGCAGTACTTC

j_call: TRBJ1-1
clone_size: once
v_call: TRBV9
d_call: .
cdr3_aa: CASSRQVVGEAFF
cdr3_nt: TGTGCCAGCAGCCGACAGGTCGTAGGTGAAGCTTTCTTT

j_call: TRBJ2-1
clone_size: .
v_call: TRBV5-4
d_call: TRBD2
cdr3_aa: CASSFDTGLAAYNEQFF
cdr3_nt: TGTGCCAGCAGCTTTGACACGGGACTAGCGGCCTACAATGAGCAGTTCTTC

j_call: TRBJ1-6
clone_size: .
v_call: TRBV18
d_call: TRBD1
cdr3_aa: CASSPNEGQGSSPLHF
cdr3_nt: TGTGCCAGCTCACCTAACGAGGGACAGGGGTCCTCACCCCTCCACTTT

j_call: TRBJ2-4
clone_size: .
v_call: TRBV6-1
d_call: TRBD2
cdr3_aa: CASSEGLARNKNIQYF
cdr3_nt: TGTGCCAGCAGTGAAGGACTAGCGCGTAACAAAAACATTCAGTACTTC

j_call: TRBJ2-2
clone_size: .
v_call: TRBV4-1
d_call: .
cdr3_aa: CASSLGSFITGELFF
cdr3_nt: TGCGCCAGCAGCCTCGGTTCGTTTATCACCGGGGAGCTGTTTTTT

j_call: TRBJ2-2
clone_size: .
v_call: TRBV11-3
d_call: TRBD1
cdr3_aa: CASSYSTIRGLIGELFF
cdr3_nt: TGTGCCAGCAGCTATTCCACGATCAGGGGGTTAATAGGGGAGCTGTTTTTT

j_call: TRBJ1-1
clone_size: .
v_call: TRBV9
d_call: .
cdr3_aa: CASSVSRSVGLTEAFF
cdr3_nt: TGTGCCAGCAGCGTCTCGAGGTCCGTGGGGCTCACTGAAGCTTTCTTT

j_call: TRBJ2-1
clone_size: .
v_call: TRBV4-2
d_call: TRBD2
cdr3_aa: CASSQGKREWGEQFF
cdr3_nt: TGTGCCAGCAGCCAGGGGAAGCGGGAGTGGGGTGAGCAGTTCTTC

j_call: TRBJ1-1
clone_size: .
v_call: TRBV5-1
d_call: .
cdr3_aa: CASSLEAGYMNTEAFF
cdr3_nt: TGCGCCAGCAGCTTGGAGGCAGGGTACATGAACACTGAAGCTTTCTTT

j_call: TRBJ1-4
clone_size: .
v_call: TRBV7-9
d_call: TRBD1
cdr3_aa: CASKGAGTGYEKLFF
cdr3_nt: TGTGCCAGCAAAGGTGCCGGGACAGGATACGAAAAACTGTTTTTT

j_call: TRBJ1-4
clone_size: .
v_call: TRBV4-1
d_call: TRBD1
cdr3_aa: CASSQDFQGAGEKLFF
cdr3_nt: TGCGCCAGCAGCCAAGATTTCCAGGGGGCTGGTGAAAAACTGTTTTTT

j_call: TRBJ1-1
clone_size: .
v_call: TRBV19
d_call: .
cdr3_aa: CASRNGNTEAFF
cdr3_nt: TGTGCCAGTAGGAACGGTAACACTGAAGCTTTCTTT

j_call: TRBJ1-1
clone_size: .
v_call: TRBV4-1
d_call: TRBD1
cdr3_aa: CASRSPGQNFNTEAFF
cdr3_nt: TGCGCCAGCAGGTCTCCGGGACAGAACTTTAACACTGAAGCTTTCTTT

j_call: TRBJ1-2
clone_size: .
v_call: TRBV10-3
d_call: TRBD1
cdr3_aa: CATQGNGYTF
cdr3_nt: TGTGCCACACAGGGGAATGGCTACACCTTC

j_call: TRBJ1-5
clone_size: .
v_call: TRBV27
d_call: TRBD1
cdr3_aa: CASSPGTGVLGQPQHF
cdr3_nt: TGTGCCAGCAGCCCCGGGACAGGGGTGTTGGGTCAGCCCCAGCATTTT

j_call: TRBJ2-7
clone_size: .
v_call: TRBV6-1
d_call: TRBD1
cdr3_aa: CASSEGTGPVYEQYF
cdr3_nt: TGTGCCAGCAGTGAAGGGACAGGGCCCGTCTACGAGCAGTACTTC

j_call: TRBJ2-2
clone_size: .
v_call: TRBV27
d_call: TRBD2
cdr3_aa: CASSLTPGLAGGIAGELFF
cdr3_nt: TGTGCCAGCAGTTTAACCCCAGGACTAGCGGGGGGGATCGCCGGGGAGCTGTTTTTT

j_call: TRBJ2-7
clone_size: .
v_call: TRBV6-1
d_call: .
cdr3_aa: CASSEARAVPGLPSYEQYF
cdr3_nt: TGTGCCAGCAGTGAAGCGCGGGCCGTTCCGGGCCTCCCATCCTACGAGCAGTACTTC

j_call: TRBJ2-7
clone_size: .
v_call: TRBV6-6
d_call: .
cdr3_aa: CASSLRPGYEQYF
cdr3_nt: TGTGCCAGCAGCCTCCGACCGGGCTACGAGCAGTACTTC

j_call: TRBJ2-7
clone_size: .
v_call: TRBV10-3
d_call: .
cdr3_aa: CAISETPGTQHEQYF
cdr3_nt: TGTGCCATCAGTGAGACGCCCGGGACACAACACGAGCAGTACTTC

j_call: TRBJ2-5
clone_size: .
v_call: TRBV28
d_call: TRBD1
cdr3_aa: CASSRLTGGVETQYF
cdr3_nt: TGTGCCAGCAGTCGCCTAACAGGGGGCGTAGAGACCCAGTACTTC

j_call: TRBJ1-2
clone_size: .
v_call: TRBV4-1
d_call: .
cdr3_aa: CASSPYRVYYGYTF
cdr3_nt: TGCGCCAGCAGCCCTTACAGGGTCTACTATGGCTACACCTTC

j_call: TRBJ2-1
clone_size: .
v_call: TRBV5-1
d_call: .
cdr3_aa: CASSLTSSSYNEQFF
cdr3_nt: TGCGCCAGCAGCTTGACTAGCAGTTCCTACAATGAGCAGTTCTTC

j_call: TRBJ2-7
clone_size: .
v_call: TRBV5-5
d_call: TRBD2
cdr3_aa: CASSPSGRAYEQYF
cdr3_nt: TGTGCCAGCAGCCCTAGCGGGAGGGCCTACGAGCAGTACTTC

j_call: TRBJ2-7
clone_size: .
v_call: TRBV29-1
d_call: .
cdr3_aa: CSAGDGTHYEQYF
cdr3_nt: TGCAGCGCGGGGGACGGGACTCACTACGAGCAGTACTTC

j_call: TRBJ2-1
clone_size: .
v_call: TRBV21-1
d_call: .
cdr3_aa: CASTILAGAYNEQFF
cdr3_nt: TGTGCCAGCACCATACTAGCGGGAGCCTACAATGAGCAGTTCTTC